Below, 3 T cell receptor beta chains from the same sample are listed, as sequenced in a study of prognosis after radiotherapy for stage I lung cancer. From genomic DNA, two-round multiplex PCR was used to amplify TCR beta CDR3. First-round PCR amplification was performed with primers specific to each TRBV and TRBJ gene. TCRdb fed the multiplex PCR reads into MiXCR, producing one record per CDR3 protein. The sample includes roughly 29,000 distinct CDR3 sequences, around a third of them seen just once. Source: PBMCs, taken before or after stereotactic body radiation therapy (not recorded which). The receptors were gathered from a donor of 50 years or more with non-small cell lung cancer.

The sample holds many counts of this clonotype. This chain links TRBV5-6 with TRBJ2-1; D is perhaps TRBD1 or TRBD2 (6 bases each). V lost 3 bases, J lost 5 bases, and 15 bases lay in between. CDR1 and CDR2 (germline): SGHDT, YYEEEE. This CDR3 spans 15 amino acids. The CDR3 DNA follows: TGTGCCAGCAGCTCCCAAGGGGGGCTGGACAATGAGCAGTTCTTC. It specifies CASSSQGGLDNEQFF.

In this sample, this clonotype turned up a few times. The CDR3 reads CGSTGNSYEQYF. In nucleotides, the CDR3 is TGTGGCAGTACCGGGAACTCCTACGAGCAGTACTTC. This chain connects TRBV6-1 to TRBJ2-7; TRBD2 is a possible D gene (5 bases). This CDR3 contains 12 residues. CDR1 is MNHNS, CDR2 SASEGT, per germline.

On this clonotype itself: The junction and the germline gene differ at one end; a read error may be behind it. V gene TRBV5-1 combines with J gene TRBJ2-2, with 12 bases identical to TRBD2. Germline CDR1 and CDR2: SGHRS and YFSETQ. The CDR3 runs to 17 residues. The CDR3 DNA reads TGCGCCAGCAGCCCCTCCTCTAGCGGGGGGGCCGGCGGGGAGTTGTTTTTT. This gives the protein CASSPSSSGGAGGELFF.